These T cell receptor beta chains were read from a single sample in a study of blood T cell repertoires in COVID-19. Here immunoSEQ multiplex PCR was the method, and the copy in TCRdb shows in-frame clones only, minus some. The table records 150,000 to 200,000 clones, over 70% of them present only once. Sequenced material: PBMCs or T cells enriched from blood (not recorded which). These receptors all stem from a man between 70 and 80 years old who had been exposed to COVID-19. Both conserved end residues are part of each CDR3. The D gene is left open where the match is weak. Size is omitted from some rows. Given values are once, few, many or a class for expanded clones.

- TRBD2 TRBJ2-7 TRBV15 TGTGCCACCAGCAGAGATGCGGGAGGGTACGAGCAGTACTTC CATSRDAGGYEQYF
- - TRBJ1-2 TRBV15 TGTGCCACCAGCAGAGATCTCAGCAGGGGAGATGGCTACACCTTC CATSRDLSRGDGYTF
- - TRBJ1-2 TRBV5-8 TGTGCCAGCAGCTTGGGGCACTATGGCTACACCTTC CASSLGHYGYTF
- - TRBJ1-4 TRBV5-1 TGCGCCAGCAGCTTGGGAGGGCATAATGAAAAACTGTTTTTT CASSLGGHNEKLFF
- - TRBJ2-3 TRBV4-1 TGCGCCAGCAGCCAAAGACAGTCTGACACAGATACGCAGTATTTT CASSQRQSDTDTQYF
once TRBD1 TRBJ1-5 TRBV6-5 TGTGCCACCCTGTTCGGGACAGGGAATCAGCCCCAGCATTTT CATLFGTGNQPQHF
- TRBD2 TRBJ2-1 TRBV19 TGTGCCAGTAGTCTCCTTAGCGGGAGGGCCTCGAATGAGCAGTTCTTC CASSLLSGRASNEQFF
- - TRBJ2-7 TRBV6-2/TRBV6-3 TGTGCCAGCAGTTACCCAGGGGCCTACGAGCAGTACTTC CASSYPGAYEQYF
- - TRBJ2-1 TRBV12-3/TRBV12-4 TGTGCCAGCAGCAAGGGGGGGTACAATGAGCAGTTCTTC CASSKGGYNEQFF
- - TRBJ1-1 TRBV29-1 TGCAGTCTTTCCCTCGGGGTGGGCACTGAAGCTTTCTTT CSLSLGVGTEAFF
- TRBD1 TRBJ1-2 TRBV7-9 TGTGCCAGCAGCCAGTCCGACAGGGGGGGCTACACCTTC CASSQSDRGGYTF
- TRBD1 TRBJ1-1 TRBV7-6 TGTGCCAGCAGCCGGGGGACAGGGGGTATGAACACTGAAGCTTTCTTT CASSRGTGGMNTEAFF
few - TRBJ2-7 TRBV5-1 TGCGCCAGCAGCCTTGGGCAGCTATACGAGCAGTACTTC CASSLGQLYEQYF
- - TRBJ2-2 TRBV9 TGTGCCAGCAGCGTAGGTGTCGCGGGCGGGGAGCTGTTTTTT CASSVGVAGGELFF
- TRBD2 TRBJ2-5 TRBV19 TGTGCCAGTAGTATCGTCTCTCTAGCGGGGGTCCTAGGGGAGACCCAGTACTTC CASSIVSLAGVLGETQYF
- - TRBJ2-7 TRBV7-2 TGTGCCAGCAGCTTAGTTAGCAGCTCCTACGAGCAGTACTTC CASSLVSSSYEQYF
- TRBD1 TRBJ1-1 TRBV24-1 TGTGCCACCAGTGAGGGGACAGAGAACACTGAAGCTTTCTTT CATSEGTENTEAFF
- TRBD1 TRBJ1-2 TRBV6-5 TGTGCCAGCGGGGACAGGGCGGGCTATGGCTACACCTTC CASGDRAGYGYTF
- - TRBJ2-3 TRBV7-2 TGTGCCAGCAGCTCAACCCCGGGGGGCGGCACAGATACGCAGTATTTT CASSSTPGGGTDTQYF
once TRBD1 TRBJ2-7 TRBV19 TGTGCCAGTAGTAGTCGGACAGGGTACCACGAGCAGTACTTC CASSSRTGYHEQYF
once TRBD2 TRBJ2-2 TRBV5-1 TGCGCCAGCAGCCGGGGCGGCGGGGGAAACACCGGGGAGCTGTTTTTT CASSRGGGGNTGELFF
- TRBD2 TRBJ2-7 TRBV2 TGTGCCAGCAGTCAGGGGCTAGCGGGAGGTTCCTACGAGCAGTACTTC CASSQGLAGGSYEQYF
- - TRBJ1-1 TRBV4-3 TGCGCCAGCAGCCAAGCAGGGTTCCCAACTGAAGCTTTCTTT CASSQAGFPTEAFF
- - TRBJ1-1 TRBV9 TGTGCCAGCAGCGTAGGACGGGATATTCCCCCGAACACTGAAGCTTTCTTT CASSVGRDIPPNTEAFF
few - TRBJ1-2 TRBV29-1 TGCAGCGCGAGGGGTCTCTATGGCTACACCTTC CSARGLYGYTF
- TRBD1 TRBJ1-1 TRBV6-5 TGTGCCAGCAGTTACAACCAACAGGGGACCGAAGCTTTCTTT CASSYNQQGTEAFF
- TRBD1 TRBJ1-1 TRBV10-1 TGCGCCAGCAGTGAAGGGACAGGGGGTGAGTTGGCTTTCTTT CASSEGTGGELAFF
few TRBD2 TRBJ2-2 TRBV7-2 TGTGCCAGCAGAAGCGGGGGGGTGAACACCGGGGAGCTGTTTTTT CASRSGGVNTGELFF
- TRBD2 TRBJ2-7 TRBV7-2 TGTGCCAGCAGCTCGCCCCGGGCGGGGGGCGAGCAGTACTTC CASSSPRAGGEQYF
- - TRBJ2-7 TRBV28 TGTGCCAGCAGGCAACCAGGGGAAGTGTGGGAGCAGTACTTC CASRQPGEVWEQYF
- TRBD1 TRBJ2-2 TRBV6-7 TGTGCCAGCAGTTACGGTACAGGGGGCGGTCCAGACACCGGGGAGCTGTTTTTT CASSYGTGGGPDTGELFF
- TRBD1 TRBJ1-5 TRBV24-1 TGTGCCACCAGTGACCCAGGGGGTACCAATCAGCCCCAGCATTTT CATSDPGGTNQPQHF
- TRBD1 TRBJ1-2 TRBV6-2/TRBV6-3 TGTGCCAGCAGTCCGACAGGGTTCTATGGCTACACCTTC CASSPTGFYGYTF
many TRBD1 TRBJ1-4 TRBV24-1 TGTGCCACCAGTGATGGACAGGGGGACCATATTGCAACTAATGAAAAACTGTTTTTT CATSDGQGDHIATNEKLFF
- - TRBJ1-5 TRBV7-2 TGTGCCAGCAGCTTAAGCTTTGGGGGGAATCAGCCCCAGCATTTT CASSLSFGGNQPQHF
once TRBD1 TRBJ2-5 TRBV7-9 TGTGCCAGCAGCTCGAGGGGGCTTGAGACCCAGTACTTC CASSSRGLETQYF
- - TRBJ1-2 TRBV29-1 TGCAGCGTTGTCGCCGGGGTGGGCAGAGCAATTTATGGCTACACCTTC CSVVAGVGRAIYGYTF
- TRBD1 TRBJ2-7 TRBV5-8 TGTGCCAGCAGACTCTACAGGGGGCAGGACGAGCAGTACTTC CASRLYRGQDEQYF
- - TRBJ2-2 TRBV5-1 TGCGCCAGCACCTCCCAGGACACCGGGGAGCTGTTTTTT CASTSQDTGELFF
- - TRBJ2-3 TRBV5-4 TGTGCCAGCAGCCCCTCATCGAGGGCCAGCACAGATACGCAGTATTTT CASSPSSRASTDTQYF